Listed here is a single T cell receptor beta chain. Method: immunoSEQ multiplex PCR; TCRdb's copy keeps in-frame clones and lacks some. Of fewer than 110,000 clones in the sample, nearly 90% were seen once. These data are taken from a study of T cell responses to AZD1222 COVID-19 vaccine. Germline V gene lookup returns CDR1 MGHDK and CDR2 SYGVNS. Trimming shortened V by 3 bases and J by 7 bases, and 16 bases separated the two germline ends. CDR3 length: 14 amino acids. The source material was peripheral blood, sampled 28 days after the second AZD1222 dose. The clonotype originates from an adult who received the AZD1222 COVID-19 vaccine. The J gene is TRBJ2-7, the V gene TRBV25-1, with D possibly being TRBD1 (5 bases). This chain's CDR3 is CASSELAGLMEQYF. DNA for the CDR3: TGTGCCAGCAGTGAGCTGGCAGGGCTGATGGAGCAGTACTTC.